Listed here are 25 T cell receptor beta chains from one sample, sequenced in a study of Ad26.COV2.S vaccination and SARS-CoV-2 variants. Treatment: around 19 received Ad26.COV2.S at low or high dose, single or two shots; a few received placebo; per-sample allocation not given. Sampling occurred on day 63 after the first vaccine or placebo injection. TCRdb keeps only in-frame clones here, not all; method: immunoSEQ multiplex PCR. The sample records 430,000 or so clones, roughly 89% being singletons. The source was peripheral blood, collected in a trial of Ad26.COV2.S vaccine versus placebo. The receptors stem from a person between 18 and 65 years old who received the Ad26.COV2.S COVID-19 vaccine or a placebo.

The V and J genes are TRBV14 and TRBJ1-4; possibly TRBD1 for D (5 bases). The length of the CDR3 is 17 residues. Germline V gene sequence: CDR1 SGHDN, CDR2 FVKESK. The V end lost 1 base, the J end lost 8 bases, and 20 bases lay between the germline ends. CDR3 sequence: CASSQVGWGLSEEKLFF. In nucleotides, the CDR3 is TGTGCCAGCAGCCAAGTAGGCTGGGGACTCTCGGAGGAAAAACTGTTTTTT.

V usage is TRBV14 and J usage is TRBJ2-3, with 13 bases aligning to TRBD2. Trimming took 1 base from V and 0 from J; bases not matched to a gene: 10. Germline V gene lookup returns CDR1 SGHDN and CDR2 FVKESK. The CDR3 covers 20 residues. CDR3 protein: CASSQAGLAGVSQSTDTQYF. The DNA for the CDR3 is TGTGCCAGCAGCCAAGCTGGACTAGCGGGAGTGTCCCAAAGCACAGATACGCAGTATTTT.

The rearrangement joins TRBV15 to TRBJ1-2, with a tentative D call TRBD1 (6 bases). The germline gives CDR1 LNHNV, CDR2 YYDKDF (reference sequence). The CDR3 is made up of 15 amino acids. Trimming took 1 base from V and 7 from J, leaving 16 bases between them. CDR3 region: CATSRGGGSLGGYTF. In DNA form, the CDR3 reads TGTGCCACCAGCAGAGGGGGGGGCAGCCTTGGTGGCTACACCTTC.

The rearrangement uses TRBV5-6 and TRBJ1-1; TRBD1 is a possible D gene (6 bases). This CDR3 comprises 16 residues. Germline V gives CDR1 SGHDT, CDR2 YYEEEE. V dropped 6 bases and J dropped 3 bases, with 21 bases sitting between them. CDR3 amino acids: CASTPEAGGWDTEAFF. DNA for the CDR3: TGTGCCAGCACCCCTGAGGCGGGGGGCTGGGACACTGAAGCTTTCTTT.

CDR3 in DNA: TGTGCTAGTGCCGTATCGGGAGGAGAGACCCAGTACTTC. This gives the protein CASAVSGGETQYF. The genes are TRBV12-5 and TRBJ2-5, with TRBD2 identical over 7 bases. Per germline, CDR1 LGHNT and CDR2 FRNRAP. The CDR3 sequence is 13 residues long. The V and J ends lost 7 bases and 4 bases, in that order; junction bases with no gene match: 6.

The gene calls are TRBV2 and TRBJ1-1; the D is unclear. Germline V CDR1 and CDR2: SNHLY, FYNNEI. V lost 4 bases to trimming and J lost 10 bases, with 13 bases between them. This CDR3 comprises 12 residues. As DNA, the CDR3 is TGTGCCAGCAGTGTACAAGTAGTTGGAGCTTTCTTT. This gives the protein CASSVQVVGAFF.

This chain joins TRBV28 and TRBJ1-1; TRBD1 might be the D (5 bases). Trimming removed 7 bases at V and 7 bases at J, with 22 bases between. The CDR3 runs 15 residues. Germline CDR1 and CDR2: MDHEN and SYDVKM. CDR3 residues: CASTEPQGLSDEAFF. The DNA for the CDR3 is TGTGCCAGCACGGAACCTCAGGGCCTGAGTGATGAAGCTTTCTTT.

The CDR3 is CASSPSQGGPQHF. The CDR3 nucleotides read TGCGCCAGCAGCCCTTCACAGGGAGGGCCCCAGCATTTT. The chain recombines TRBV4-3 with TRBJ1-5, with D perhaps TRBD1 (6 bases). CDR3 length: 13 amino acids. Per the germline V gene, CDR1 is LGHNA and CDR2 is YSLEER. Trimming removed 4 bases from V and 9 bases from J, with 13 bases in between.

The V call is TRBV24-1, the J call TRBJ2-1; TRBD2 matches 10 bases. V was pared by 4 bases and J by 7 bases, with 15 bases of the junction left unmatched. CDR1 is KGHDR, CDR2 SFDVKD, per germline. This CDR3 is built from 18 residues. CDR3 amino acids: CATSDSTPSGRALNEQFF. The CDR3, as DNA: TGTGCCACCAGTGACTCGACCCCGAGCGGGAGGGCCTTAAATGAGCAGTTCTTC.

This chain connects TRBV4-3 to TRBJ2-3, with 7 bases matching TRBD1. CDR3 length equals 13 residues. CDR1 is LGHNA, CDR2 YSLEER, per germline. With 3 bases clipped from V and 6 bases from J, the junction kept 3 bases outside the gene matches. CDR3 region: CASSQEQGDTQYF. The CDR3 coding sequence is TGCGCCAGCAGCCAGGAACAGGGGGATACGCAGTATTTT.

The chain uses TRBV7-2 and TRBJ1-1; 7 bases map to TRBD1. Germline values: CDR1 SGHTA, CDR2 FQGNSA. CDR3 length: 14 amino acids. Losses at the gene ends were 2 bases for V and 11 bases for J; bases not matched to a gene: 11. DNA of the CDR3: TGTGCCAGCAGCTTAACAGAACAGGGGACCGTGGCTTTCTTT. Protein sequence: CASSLTEQGTVAFF.

The DNA for the CDR3 is TGTGCCAGCAGTGATCGACAGGGGATGAACACTGAAGCTTTCTTT. The encoded protein is CASSDRQGMNTEAFF. The V and J genes are TRBV6-1 and TRBJ1-1, with 8 positions matching TRBD1. This CDR3 has 15 amino acids. Germline CDR1 is MNHNS and CDR2 is SASEGT. The trim removed 3 bases at V and 0 bases at J, leaving 3 bases unmatched.

The chain joins TRBV11-2 to TRBJ2-5; 8 positions match TRBD1. CDR3 length: 15 residues. The V segment lost 2 bases and the J segment 5 bases; nucleotides outside the gene matches: 7. The germline CDR1 and CDR2 sequences are SGHAT and FQNNGV. This CDR3 is CASSLWTGIGETQYF. In nucleotides, the CDR3 is TGTGCCAGCAGCTTATGGACAGGGATAGGCGAGACCCAGTACTTC.

The chain couples TRBV4-3 to TRBJ1-6; D remains unclear. In germline, CDR1 is LGHNA, CDR2 YSLEER. CDR3 length: 12 amino acids. Trimming pared 4 bases from V and 7 bases from J, leaving 5 bases between. The DNA of the CDR3 is TGCGCCAGCAGCCGACTGAATTCACCCCTCCACTTT. Protein sequence: CASSRLNSPLHF.

This clone was recorded once. The V and J genes are TRBV6-2 or TRBV6-3 and TRBJ1-2; 7 bases are shared with TRBD1. Germline CDR1 and CDR2: MNHEY and SVGEGT. The CDR3 is made up of 14 amino acids. With 0 bases clipped from V and 6 bases from J, the junction kept 4 bases outside the gene matches. CDR3 loop: CASSYSRQGHGYTF. The CDR3 bases are TGTGCCAGCAGTTACTCGAGACAGGGACATGGCTACACCTTC.

The CDR3 DNA is TGCGCCAGCAGCGTTCTGGGGGCAAGACGCACTGAAGCTTTCTTT. It specifies CASSVLGARRTEAFF. The chain joins TRBV4-1 to TRBJ1-1; TRBD1 might be the D (6 bases). CDR3 length equals 15 residues. The V gene lost 5 bases and the J gene lost 4 bases, with 17 bases spanning the gap. Germline V lookup: CDR1 MGHRA, CDR2 YSYEKL.

This sequence joins TRBV28 and TRBJ1-5, with D unresolved. Germline assignment: CDR1 MDHEN and CDR2 SYDVKM. Trimming stripped 3 bases from V and 1 base from J, with 10 bases between. The CDR3 extends over 15 amino acids. The CDR3 reads CASSFLSGSNQPQHF. The CDR3 bases are TGTGCCAGCAGTTTTCTTAGTGGCAGCAATCAGCCCCAGCATTTT.

This clone was recorded once. The chain employs TRBV6-5 and TRBJ2-3; D is uncertain. CDR3 length equals 11 residues. Trimming pared 0 bases from V and 9 bases from J, leaving 4 bases between. The V gene's germline CDR1 is MNHEY and CDR2 SVGAGI. The CDR3 DNA reads TGTGCCAGCAGTTACTCCCAGACGCAGTATTTT. Translated: CASSYSQTQYF.

The chain uses TRBV3-1 (or the pseudogene TRBV3-2) and TRBJ2-7; 8 positions agree with TRBD1. After removal of 4 bases from V and 3 bases from J, the junction contained 5 bases not matched to a gene. This CDR3 has 14 residues. Germline CDR1 and CDR2: LGHDT and YNNKEL (reference sequence). CDR3 nucleotide sequence: TGTGCCAGCAGCCTACAGGGGGTAAGCTACGAGCAGTACTTC. The encoded protein is CASSLQGVSYEQYF.

The chain has TRBV5-6 and TRBJ1-4; D is undetermined. V was shortened by 4 bases and J by 3 bases, with 10 bases between the two germline ends. CDR3 size: 14 residues. The germline V gene encodes CDR1 SGHDT and CDR2 YYEEEE. CDR3 residues: CASSRVGSNEKLFF. Written as DNA, the CDR3 is TGTGCCAGCAGCAGGGTGGGGTCTAATGAAAAACTGTTTTTT.

This rearrangement joins TRBV5-4 to TRBJ2-1; D unclear. The ends were cut back, 0 bases at V and 11 bases at J, with 12 bases in the middle. This CDR3 is 13 amino acids long. In germline, CDR1 is SGHNT, CDR2 YYREEE (reference sequence). The chain's CDR3 is CASSLVGAVKQFF. The CDR3 DNA reads as TGTGCCAGCAGCTTGGTAGGTGCGGTTAAGCAGTTCTTC.

The chain is built from TRBV5-1 and TRBJ2-5; a weak D match, TRBD2 (6 bases). The V and J ends lost 6 bases and 4 bases respectively, with 13 bases between them. Germline-derived CDR1 and CDR2 are SGHRS and YFSETQ. The CDR3 consists of 13 residues. The CDR3 sequence is CASTQEGLETQYF. CDR3 in DNA: TGCGCCAGCACGCAGGAGGGGCTAGAGACCCAGTACTTC.

The chain carries TRBV7-3 and TRBJ2-2; D is undetermined. The CDR3 loop spans 14 amino acids. V was clipped by 5 bases and J by 1 base, with 8 bases between them. Per the germline V gene, CDR1 is SGHTA and CDR2 is FQGTGA. In DNA, the CDR3 is TGTGCCAGCAGCCACTCGATGAACACCGGGGAGCTGTTTTTT. Its translation: CASSHSMNTGELFF.

The rearrangement uses TRBV14 and TRBJ2-2; maybe TRBD1 (5 bases). CDR3 length: 16 residues. Between the trimmed V and J ends, which lost 2 bases and 2 bases, there was a span of 12 bases. Germline V lookup: CDR1 SGHDN, CDR2 FVKESK. CDR3 sequence: CASSQWRQRNTGELFF. CDR3 DNA sequence: TGTGCCAGCAGCCAATGGAGACAGAGAAACACCGGGGAGCTGTTTTTT.

The chain links TRBV5-1 to TRBJ2-7; D possibly matches TRBD1 or TRBD2 (5 bases each). The V end lost 5 bases, the J end lost 0 bases, and 12 bases lay between the germline ends. The germline V gene has CDR1 SGHRS and CDR2 YFSETQ. CDR3 length: 14 amino acids. CDR3 coding DNA: TGCGCCAGCAGACGGGACCCTGCCTCCTACGAGCAGTACGTC. Translating gives CASRRDPASYEQYV.